Following are 20 T cell receptor beta chains from one sample sequenced in a study of blood T cell repertoires in COVID-19. Sequencing used immunoSEQ multiplex PCR; TCRdb keeps in-frame clones, though not all of them. The sample lists fewer than 400,000 clones; 80% to 90% were seen once. Specimen: PBMCs or T cells enriched from blood (not recorded which). The receptors were sampled from a man in his thirties or forties who had recovered from COVID-19.

This chain uses TRBV20-1 with TRBJ2-7; D is ambiguous. This CDR3 has 11 residues. Trimming removed 7 bases at V and 7 bases at J, with 14 bases between. CDR1 is DFQATT, CDR2 SNEGSKA, per germline (reference sequence). This chain's CDR3 is CSGGSGREQYF. The CDR3 nucleotides read TGCAGTGGTGGGTCTGGGCGAGAGCAGTACTTC.

This chain joins TRBV27 and TRBJ2-1; D is possibly TRBD2 (6 bases). V was trimmed by 5 bases and J by 9 bases, leaving 14 bases between them. This CDR3 has 13 amino acids. CDR1 MNHEY and CDR2 SMNVEV come from the germline V gene (reference sequence). The CDR3 reads CASSGTRSPEQFF. The CDR3 nucleotides are TGTGCCAGCAGTGGGACTCGGTCCCCTGAGCAGTTCTTC.

This clone was seen only once. This may stem from a read error, because a much larger clone lies one nucleotide away. The genes are TRBV12-3 or TRBV12-4 and TRBJ1-1; D perhaps matches TRBD1 (6 bases). V dropped 5 bases and J dropped 1 base, with 8 bases sitting between them. This CDR3 contains 13 residues. The DNA for the CDR3 is TGTGCCAGCAGTCAACAGGGGAACACTGAAGCTTTCTTT. Translation gives CASSQQGNTEAFF.

This chain connects TRBV23-1 to TRBJ1-1; D might be TRBD1 (5 bases). TRBV23-1 is recorded as an ORF, its role being uncertain. The CDR3 has 15 amino acids. The ends were cut back, 6 bases at V and 1 base at J, with 15 bases in the middle. The CDR3 bases are TGCGCCAGCAGAGCCTTACTGACAGAGAACACTGAAGCTTTCTTT. It codes for CASRALLTENTEAFF.

J is TRBJ1-2 and V is TRBV27, with no clear D. Per the germline V gene, CDR1 is MNHEY and CDR2 is SMNVEV (reference sequence). This CDR3 has 16 amino acids. The ends were cut back, 3 bases at V and 0 bases at J, with 14 bases in the middle. CDR3 nucleotides: TGTGCCAGCAGTTTGGACGGACTAACCACTAACTATGGCTACACCTTC. It specifies CASSLDGLTTNYGYTF.

This chain connects TRBV6-2 or TRBV6-3 to TRBJ2-3, with 7 positions matching TRBD2. The CDR3 has 16 residues. V lost 6 bases and J lost 5; bases outside the gene matches: 14. Per germline, CDR1 MNHEY and CDR2 SVGEGT. The CDR3 nucleotides read TGTGCCAGCAGGCCTACGGGGGGTCCCCTGGGAGATACGCAGTATTTT. Residues: CASRPTGGPLGDTQYF.

The J gene is TRBJ2-7, the V gene TRBV2; D is unresolved. The V gene lost 4 bases and the J gene lost 5 bases, with 6 bases spanning the gap. Germline V gives CDR1 SNHLY, CDR2 FYNNEI. The CDR3 totals 11 residues. CDR3 in amino acids: CASSVQNEQYF. CDR3 coding DNA: TGTGCCAGCAGTGTACAAAACGAGCAGTACTTC.

CDR3 protein: CASSLGAGNTIYF. The CDR3, as DNA: TGCGCCAGCAGCTTGGGCGCGGGAAACACCATATATTTT. The chain has TRBV5-1 and TRBJ1-3; D gene uncertain. This CDR3 has 13 residues. Between the trimmed V and J ends, which lost 0 bases and 4 bases, there was a span of 5 bases. Looked up from germline, CDR1 is SGHRS and CDR2 is YFSETQ.

Notes on this clone: The junction shows a germline mismatch at one end, possibly a read error. The DNA for the CDR3 is TGTGCTAGCAGCTTAGGGCCCAGGGGGCACCCCGACGGGGAGCTGTTTTTT. It yields the protein CASSLGPRGHPDGELFF. The chain employs TRBV7-7 and TRBJ2-2, with TRBD1 identical over 8 bases. CDR1 and CDR2 from the germline V gene are SSHAT and FNYEAQ (reference sequence). The CDR3 consists of 17 residues.

This rearrangement joins TRBV5-1 to TRBJ1-6, with a possible D match to TRBD1 (5 bases). CDR1 and CDR2 from the germline V gene are SGHRS and YFSETQ. This CDR3 spans 13 amino acids. V gave up 0 bases and J gave up 10 bases, with 8 bases separating them. CDR3 loop: CASSLETASPLHF. In DNA form, the CDR3 reads TGCGCCAGCAGCTTGGAGACAGCCTCACCCCTCCACTTT.

The rearrangement uses TRBV6-5 and TRBJ1-6; D unresolved. CDR1 and CDR2 (germline): MNHEY, SVGAGI. V lost 5 bases and J lost 0, with 5 bases in between. This CDR3 is 14 amino acids long. CDR3 amino acids: CASSRSSYNSPLHF. Here the CDR3 DNA reads TGTGCCAGCAGTCGGAGCTCCTATAATTCACCCCTCCACTTT.

The chain uses TRBV29-1 and TRBJ1-1; D unresolved. The germline V and J ends were trimmed by 1 base and 5 bases, with 17 bases remaining between them. CDR3 length: 15 residues. Germline V gives CDR1 SQVTM, CDR2 ANQGSEA. CDR3 amino acids: CSVEVSGVGRTEAFF. The CDR3 nucleotides read TGCAGCGTTGAAGTATCCGGAGTGGGGAGGACTGAAGCTTTCTTT.

CDR3 nucleotides: TGTGCCATCAGGACACAGGGGGGAAAGACAGATACGCAGTATTTT. This translates into CAIRTQGGKTDTQYF. The rearrangement uses TRBV10-3 and TRBJ2-3; 8 bases fit TRBD1. The CDR3 covers 15 residues. V lost 6 bases, J lost 3 bases, and 8 bases stayed unmatched. From germline, CDR1 is ENHRY and CDR2 SYGVKD.

The chain has TRBV5-6 and TRBJ2-3; D may be TRBD2 (6 bases). The CDR3 sequence is 16 residues long. Between the trimmed V and J ends, which lost 2 bases and 0 bases, there was a span of 13 bases. From germline, CDR1 is SGHDT and CDR2 YYEEEE. The CDR3 loop reads CASSLKLASSTDTQYF. In DNA, the CDR3 is TGTGCCAGCAGCTTAAAGCTAGCGAGTAGCACAGATACGCAGTATTTT.

The chain employs TRBV7-9 and TRBJ2-3; D remains unclear. Germline assignment: CDR1 SEHNR and CDR2 FQNEAQ (reference sequence). This CDR3 spans 12 amino acids. V lost 2 bases and J lost 4, with 4 bases in between. The CDR3 loop reads CASSLLADTQYF. The CDR3 nucleotides are TGTGCCAGCAGCTTACTTGCAGATACGCAGTATTTT. The complete variable domain, with remaining parts taken from reference TRBV7-9 and TRBJ2-3, reads DTGVSQNPRHKITKRGQNVTFRCDPISEHNRLYWYRQTLGQGPEFLTYFQNEAQLEKSRLLSDRFSAERPKGSFSTLEIQRTEQGDSAMYLCASSLLADTQYFGPGTRLTVL.

The rearrangement uses TRBV27 and TRBJ2-3; a weak D match, TRBD2 (6 bases). Trimming pared 8 bases from V and 4 bases from J, leaving 19 bases between. Germline V gene lookup returns CDR1 MNHEY and CDR2 SMNVEV (reference sequence). The CDR3 has 15 amino acids. Here the CDR3 reads CASRAGRGRPDTQYF. CDR3 nucleotide sequence: TGTGCCAGCCGTGCGGGACGGGGTCGCCCAGATACGCAGTATTTT.

A note on this clone: The identical CDR3 is also encoded by other nucleotide sequences in the sample. The chain is built from TRBV5-6 and TRBJ1-2; 9 bases are shared with TRBD1. Germline CDR1 and CDR2: SGHDT and YYEEEE. This CDR3 spans 14 amino acids. J lost 1 base, V lost 4 bases, and 2 bases had no gene match. The CDR3 region is CASSGTGSNYGYTF. The CDR3 DNA follows: TGTGCCAGCAGCGGGACAGGGAGTAACTATGGCTACACCTTC.

The chain recombines TRBV5-8 with TRBJ1-1; D remains ambiguous. Germline V lookup: CDR1 SGHTS, CDR2 YDEGEE. This CDR3 is built from 12 residues. The germline V and J ends were trimmed by 3 bases and 9 bases, with 12 bases remaining between them. The CDR3 loop reads CASSSGWNQAFF. DNA for the CDR3: TGTGCCAGCAGCTCCGGGTGGAACCAAGCTTTCTTT.

The chain has TRBV5-5 and TRBJ1-5, with D possibly matching TRBD1 (6 bases). The ends were cut back, 0 bases at V and 2 bases at J, with 12 bases in the middle. Germline CDR1 reads SGHKS; CDR2 reads YYEKEE (reference sequence). This CDR3 region has 16 residues. This CDR3 reads CASSLVPGDGNQPQHF. In DNA, the CDR3 is TGTGCCAGCAGCTTGGTTCCAGGGGATGGCAATCAGCCCCAGCATTTT.

This clone was seen a few times. The CDR3 DNA follows: TGTGCCAGCAGCGCGGGCGGGAGGACTGGTGAAAAACTGTTTTTT. This sequence encodes CASSAGGRTGEKLFF. The V and J genes are TRBV9 and TRBJ1-4; D unclear. The CDR3 is made up of 15 amino acids. V lost 3 bases to trimming and J lost 7 bases, with 16 bases between them. Germline values: CDR1 SGDLS, CDR2 YYNGEE.